This T cell receptor beta chain was captured in a study of technical replicates of blood from several donors. Produced via immunoSEQ multiplex PCR; TCRdb's table is partial and in-frame only. The sample contains some 77,000 clones, nearly 95% of which appear only once. The TCR sequence derives from a human donor in good health. The specimen sequenced was T cells isolated from PBMCs.

The CDR3 reads CASTEGAGTDTQYF. The CDR3 coding sequence is TGTGCCAGTACCGAGGGGGCCGGCACAGATACGCAGTATTTT. This sequence joins TRBV19 and TRBJ2-3; 7 bases are shared with TRBD1. The CDR3 is made up of 14 amino acids. The junction had 5 bases not matched to a gene; V was cut back by 7 bases and J by 1 base. CDR1 and CDR2 from the germline V gene are LNHDA and SQIVND (reference sequence).